This entry lists 2 T cell receptor beta chains sequenced from one sample in a study of radiotherapy plus CTLA-4 blockade in lung cancer. Generated by immunoSEQ multiplex PCR, the TCRdb table keeps only in-frame clones and is missing some. This repertoire shows some 60,000 clones, approximately 76% found once; its top ten account for 2.9%. The source was peripheral blood, collected from a patient treated with radiotherapy plus ipilimumab. These receptors originate from a human donor with non-small cell lung cancer who had a complete response to radiotherapy plus ipilimumab.

The genes are TRBV5-4 and TRBJ1-1; tentatively, D is TRBD1 (6 bases). The CDR3 is 16 amino acids. V was trimmed by 0 bases and J by 2 bases, leaving 14 bases between them. Looked up from germline, CDR1 is SGHNT and CDR2 is YYREEE (reference sequence). CDR3 protein: CASSLGRGAGNTEAFF. The CDR3 DNA reads TGTGCCAGCAGCTTGGGTCGGGGGGCGGGAAACACTGAAGCTTTCTTT.

V usage is TRBV6-1 and J usage is TRBJ2-3; 10 bases line up with TRBD1. Germline-derived CDR1 and CDR2 are MNHNS and SASEGT. V was pared by 4 bases and J by 7 bases, with 2 bases of the junction left unmatched. The CDR3 is 13 residues long. The CDR3 spells CASSGGQGNTQYF. CDR3 nucleotide sequence: TGTGCCAGCAGTGGGGGACAGGGGAATACGCAGTATTTT.